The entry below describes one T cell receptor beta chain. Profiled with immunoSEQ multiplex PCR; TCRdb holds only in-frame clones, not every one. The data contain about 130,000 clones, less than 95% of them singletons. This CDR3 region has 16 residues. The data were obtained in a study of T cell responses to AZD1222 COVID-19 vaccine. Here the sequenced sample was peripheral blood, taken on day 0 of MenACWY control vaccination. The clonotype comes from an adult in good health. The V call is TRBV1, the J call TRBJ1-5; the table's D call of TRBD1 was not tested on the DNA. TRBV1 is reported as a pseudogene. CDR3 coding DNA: TGCACCAGCAGCCATCTTTCAGGGGTAGGCATCCAGCCCCAGCATTTT. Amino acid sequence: CTSSHLSGVGIQPQHF.